This passage covers 16 T cell receptor beta chains from one sample sequenced in a study of CD8+ T cells in alopecia areata listed by TCRdb under 2018. Interpreted using the paper, the treatment or condition label stands for: oral pan-JAK inhibitor, 5-10 mg twice daily. Libraries were built with the immunoSEQ multiplex PCR assay. RNA was extracted from all samples and reverse transcribed into cDNA as template for TCR sequencing. In TCRdb, the immuneACCESS table is reduced to in-frame sequences with V and J assigned. These tables do not hold every clone; where another copy was compared, an unresolved V gene accounts for under half, and the others remain unexplained. The sample data list about 210,000 clones, and 66% of these were observed just once. The ten largest clones represent more than 0.95% of the sample. The sequenced sample was CD4+ T cells sorted from blood, obtained at approximately week 45, from a patient treated with tofacitinib. The receptor source for this set is a human donor with alopecia areata.

This rearrangement joins TRBV30 to TRBJ1-1, with D unresolved. V dropped 4 bases and J dropped 0 bases, with 9 bases sitting between them. The germline V gene has CDR1 GTSNPN and CDR2 SVGIG (reference sequence). There are 13 residues in the CDR3. The CDR3 spells CAWTTGLNTEAFF. The CDR3 DNA sequence: TGTGCCTGGACGACGGGCCTGAACACTGAAGCTTTCTTT.

The chain carries TRBV29-1 and TRBJ1-3; no clear D gene. There are 12 residues in the CDR3. The V end was cut by 3 bases, the J end by 2 bases, with 5 bases between. The germline V gene has CDR1 SQVTM and CDR2 ANQGSEA. CDR3 DNA: TGCAGCGTTGATGGTCCTGGAAACACCATATATTTT. This encodes CSVDGPGNTIYF. The full variable domain, in which reference TRBV29-1 and TRBJ1-3 provide the parts outside the CDR3, is SAVISQKPSRDICQRGTSLTIQCQVDSQVTMMFWYRQQPGQSLTLIATANQGSEATYESGFVIDKFPISRPNLTFSTLTVSNMSPEDSSIYLCSVDGPGNTIYFGEGSWLTVV.

This clone was counted only a few times. The CDR3 loop is CSAATGAPGNTIYF. CDR3 DNA: TGCAGCGCCGCCACAGGGGCCCCTGGAAACACCATATATTTT. The rearrangement joins TRBV29-1 to TRBJ1-3, with TRBD1 identical over 7 bases. The CDR3 sequence is 14 residues long. Unmatched junction bases numbered 8, after V lost 7 bases and J lost 2 bases. In germline, CDR1 is SQVTM, CDR2 ANQGSEA.

In this sample, this clone turned up a few times. The CDR3 DNA reads as TGTGCCAGCAGCTTAGCGGGGGGCTACAATGAGCAGTTCTTC. This codes for CASSLAGGYNEQFF. The J gene is TRBJ2-1, the V gene TRBV7-6, with a possible D match to TRBD2 (6 bases). There are 14 residues in the CDR3. With 0 bases removed from V and 3 bases from J, the gap between germline ends came to 6 bases. CDR1 and CDR2 (germline): SGHVS, FNYEAQ.

J is TRBJ2-7 and V is TRBV7-2; 7 bases align to TRBD1. Germline V gene lookup returns CDR1 SGHTA and CDR2 FQGNSA. The CDR3 covers 15 residues. The trim removed 1 base at V and 3 bases at J, leaving 6 bases unmatched. The DNA of the CDR3 is TGTGCCAGCAGCTTAGGTCCGGGGACAGACTACGAGCAGTACTTC. This codes for CASSLGPGTDYEQYF.

The rearrangement links TRBV9 to TRBJ2-1; 8 bases are a match to TRBD2. Germline V gives CDR1 SGDLS, CDR2 YYNGEE. The CDR3 is 15 residues long. The J segment lost 1 base and the V segment lost 7 bases, leaving 7 bases of the junction unmatched. CDR3 residues: CASSKLAASYNEQFF. In DNA form, the CDR3 reads TGTGCCAGCTCAAAACTAGCGGCATCCTACAATGAGCAGTTCTTC.

This sequence joins TRBV9 and TRBJ2-1; 9 nucleotides align to TRBD2. Looked up from germline, CDR1 is SGDLS and CDR2 is YYNGEE. Trimming cost V 4 bases and J 2 bases; bases outside gene matches: 7. CDR3 size: 16 residues. CDR3 coding DNA: TGTGCCAGCAGCCCCCAGCGGGGGGTTACCTACAATGAGCAGTTCTTC. Translation gives CASSPQRGVTYNEQFF.

This clone came up many times. The V and J genes are TRBV6-5 and TRBJ2-7; 7 bases are shared with TRBD2. V dropped 4 bases and J dropped 4; count of bases not matched to a gene: 7. Looked up from germline, CDR1 is MNHEY and CDR2 is SVGAGI. The CDR3 has 14 residues. The CDR3 DNA sequence: TGTGCCAGCAGTTCCGGACTAGGATCTTACGAGCAGTACTTC. Amino acid sequence: CASSSGLGSYEQYF.

This chain links TRBV13 with TRBJ2-7; TRBD2 is a possible D gene (6 bases). Trimming cost V 5 bases and J 6 bases, with 20 bases left between them. Germline loops: CDR1 PRHDT, CDR2 FYEKMQ (reference sequence). The CDR3 is 15 amino acids. Here the CDR3 reads CASSIWGGTPGEQYF. CDR3 DNA sequence: TGTGCCAGCAGCATTTGGGGCGGGACTCCTGGCGAGCAGTACTTC.

The V gene is TRBV10-3, the J gene TRBJ1-1; D is ambiguous. Trimming left V 2 bases short and J 6 bases short, with 16 bases between. The CDR3 has 15 amino acids. Germline-derived CDR1 and CDR2 are ENHRY and SYGVKD. The CDR3 is CAISEPSDLHAEAFF. DNA for the CDR3: TGTGCCATCAGTGAGCCGAGTGACCTACACGCTGAAGCTTTCTTT.

The sample holds a few counts of this clone. Here the CDR3 DNA reads TGTGCCAGCCGCCTGTCGGGGACAGATACGCAGTATTTT. It specifies CASRLSGTDTQYF. J is TRBJ2-3 and V is TRBV7-2; TRBD2 is a possible D gene (5 bases). With 8 bases removed from V and 3 bases from J, the gap between germline ends came to 12 bases. This CDR3 contains 13 residues. Germline V gene data show CDR1 as SGHTA and CDR2 as FQGNSA.

About this clone itself: Other nucleotide sequences from this sample produce the same CDR3. The chain links TRBV9 to TRBJ1-6; D remains unclear. Germline CDR1 reads SGDLS; CDR2 reads YYNGEE. The CDR3 totals 16 residues. Trimming shortened V by 0 bases and J by 0 bases, and 7 bases separated the two germline ends. CDR3 nucleotide sequence: TGTGCCAGCAGCGTAGATGGAAGCTCCTATAATTCACCCCTCCACTTT. Translation gives CASSVDGSSYNSPLHF. Combining the CDR3 with reference TRBV9 and TRBJ1-6 gives the whole variable domain DSGVTQTPKHLITATGQRVTLRCSPRSGDLSVYWYQQSLDQGLQFLIQYYNGEERAKGNILERFSAQQFPDLHSELNLSSLELGDSALYFCASSVDGSSYNSPLHFGNGTRLTVT.

The rearrangement uses TRBV5-1 and TRBJ2-1; D gene uncertain. The V gene's germline CDR1 is SGHRS and CDR2 YFSETQ. This CDR3 region has 14 residues. V gave up 5 bases and J gave up 6 bases, with 15 bases separating them. The CDR3 region has the DNA TGCGCCAGCAGGCCCACAAATCCGGTCAATGAGCAGTTCTTC. Encoded protein: CASRPTNPVNEQFF.

The chain couples TRBV6-5 to TRBJ2-2; TRBD1 agrees at 7 bases. The V and J ends lost 6 bases and 3 bases, in that order; junction bases with no gene match: 4. This CDR3 is 14 amino acids long. Per germline, CDR1 MNHEY and CDR2 SVGAGI. Here the CDR3 reads CASREGQHTGELFF. CDR3 DNA sequence: TGTGCCAGCAGAGAGGGACAGCACACCGGGGAGCTGTTTTTT.

The rearrangement joins TRBV30 to TRBJ2-5, with no clear D. Deletions cut 0 bases from V and 9 bases from J, with 17 bases between. The germline V gene encodes CDR1 GTSNPN and CDR2 SVGIG (reference sequence). The CDR3 consists of 14 residues. The CDR3 DNA follows: TGTGCCTGGAGTGTACCAAGGCCAGACATGCCCCAGTACTTC. It encodes CAWSVPRPDMPQYF. The variable domain in full, completed from reference TRBV30 and TRBJ2-5, reads SQTIHQWPATLVQPVGSPLSLECTVEGTSNPNLYWYRQAAGRGLQLLFYSVGIGQISSEVPQNLSASRPQDRQFILSSKKLLLSDSGFYLCAWSVPRPDMPQYFGPGTRLLVL.

A word on this clone: The sample carries other DNA sequences with the same CDR3. J is TRBJ1-1 and V is TRBV30; 7 nucleotides align to TRBD1. This CDR3 is 12 amino acids long. Germline V gene data show CDR1 as GTSNPN and CDR2 as SVGIG (reference sequence). V shed 5 bases, J shed 5 bases, and the junction held 5 bases outside the gene matches. CDR3 DNA sequence: TGTGCCTGGGATACAGGGGTAACTGAAGCTTTCTTT. The encoded protein is CAWDTGVTEAFF.